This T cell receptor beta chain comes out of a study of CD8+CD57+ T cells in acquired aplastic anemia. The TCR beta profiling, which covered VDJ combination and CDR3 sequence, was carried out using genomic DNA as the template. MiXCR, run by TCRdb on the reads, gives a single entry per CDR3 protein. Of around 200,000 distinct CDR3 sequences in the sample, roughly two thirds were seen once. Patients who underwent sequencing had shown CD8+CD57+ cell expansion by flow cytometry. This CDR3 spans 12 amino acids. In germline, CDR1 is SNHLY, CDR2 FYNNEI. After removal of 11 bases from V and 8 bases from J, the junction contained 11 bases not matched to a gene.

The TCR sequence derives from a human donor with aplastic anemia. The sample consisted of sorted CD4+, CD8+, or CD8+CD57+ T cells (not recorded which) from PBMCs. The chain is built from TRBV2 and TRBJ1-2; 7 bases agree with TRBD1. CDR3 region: CAPQGGGEGYTF. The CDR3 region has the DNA TGTGCCCCCCAGGGGGGGGGAGAAGGCTACACCTTC.